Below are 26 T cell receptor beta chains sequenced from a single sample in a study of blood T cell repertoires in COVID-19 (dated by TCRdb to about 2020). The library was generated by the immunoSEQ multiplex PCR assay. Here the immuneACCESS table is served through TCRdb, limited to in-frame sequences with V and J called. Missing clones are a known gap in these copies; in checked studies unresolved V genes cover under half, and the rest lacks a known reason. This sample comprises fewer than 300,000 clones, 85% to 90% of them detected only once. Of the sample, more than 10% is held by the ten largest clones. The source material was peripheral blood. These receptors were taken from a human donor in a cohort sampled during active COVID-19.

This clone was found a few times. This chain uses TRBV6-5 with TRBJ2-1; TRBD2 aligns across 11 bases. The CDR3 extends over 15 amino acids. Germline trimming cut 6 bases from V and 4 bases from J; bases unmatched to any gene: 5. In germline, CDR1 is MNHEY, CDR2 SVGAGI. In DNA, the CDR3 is TGTGCCAGCAGCAAGACTAGCGGGGTTTACAATGAGCAGTTCTTC. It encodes CASSKTSGVYNEQFF.

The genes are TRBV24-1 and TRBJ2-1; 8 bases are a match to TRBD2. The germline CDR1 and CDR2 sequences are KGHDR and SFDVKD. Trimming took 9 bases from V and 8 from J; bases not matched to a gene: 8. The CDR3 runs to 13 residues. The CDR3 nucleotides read TGTGCCACCTCTCTAGCGGGCAATGATGAGCAGTTCTTC. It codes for CATSLAGNDEQFF.

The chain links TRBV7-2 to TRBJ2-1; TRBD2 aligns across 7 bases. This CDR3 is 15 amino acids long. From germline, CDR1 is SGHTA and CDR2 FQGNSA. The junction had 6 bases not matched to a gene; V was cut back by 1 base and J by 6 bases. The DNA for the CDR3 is TGTGCCAGCAGCTTAGATTTGTGGGGGGGCAATGAGCAGTTCTTC. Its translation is CASSLDLWGGNEQFF.

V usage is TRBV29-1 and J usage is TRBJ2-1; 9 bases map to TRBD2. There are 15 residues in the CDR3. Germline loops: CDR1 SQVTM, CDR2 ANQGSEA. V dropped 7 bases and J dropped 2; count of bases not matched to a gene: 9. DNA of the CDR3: TGCAGCGCCGACGGCGGGAGGGCCACCTACAATGAGCAGTTCTTC. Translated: CSADGGRATYNEQFF.

The CDR3: CASSARGSRTEAFF. CDR3 nucleotides: TGTGCCAGTAGTGCCCGGGGGAGCCGAACTGAAGCTTTCTTT. The chain is built from TRBV19 and TRBJ1-1; tentatively, D is TRBD1 (5 bases). The CDR3 is 14 amino acids. Germline CDR1 LNHDA, CDR2 SQIVND (reference sequence). V was clipped by 5 bases and J by 5 bases, with 15 bases between them.

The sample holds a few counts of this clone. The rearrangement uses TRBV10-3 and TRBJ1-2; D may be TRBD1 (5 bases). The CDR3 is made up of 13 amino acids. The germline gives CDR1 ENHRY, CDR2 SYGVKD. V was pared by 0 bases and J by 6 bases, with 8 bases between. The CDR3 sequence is CAISESSGNGYTF. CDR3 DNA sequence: TGTGCCATCAGTGAGTCGTCAGGGAATGGCTACACCTTC.

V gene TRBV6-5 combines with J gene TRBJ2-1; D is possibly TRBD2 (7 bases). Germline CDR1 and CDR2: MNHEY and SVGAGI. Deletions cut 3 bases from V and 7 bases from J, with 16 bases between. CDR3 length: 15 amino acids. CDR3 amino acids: CASSYGGGRRNEQFF. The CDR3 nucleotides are TGTGCCAGCAGTTATGGGGGCGGGAGAAGGAATGAGCAGTTCTTC.

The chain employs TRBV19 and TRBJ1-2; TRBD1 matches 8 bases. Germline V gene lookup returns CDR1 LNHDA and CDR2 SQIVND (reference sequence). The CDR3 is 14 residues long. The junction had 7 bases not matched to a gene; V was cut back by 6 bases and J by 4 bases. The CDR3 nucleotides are TGTGCCAGTAGGACTTCAACAGGGGGCTATGGCTACACCTTC. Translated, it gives CASRTSTGGYGYTF.

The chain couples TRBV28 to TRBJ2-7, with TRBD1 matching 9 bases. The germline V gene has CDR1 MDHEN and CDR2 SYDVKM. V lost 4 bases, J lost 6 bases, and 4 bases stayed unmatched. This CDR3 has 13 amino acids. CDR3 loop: CASSSGQGSEQYF. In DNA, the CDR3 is TGTGCCAGCAGTTCCGGACAGGGGAGCGAGCAGTACTTC.

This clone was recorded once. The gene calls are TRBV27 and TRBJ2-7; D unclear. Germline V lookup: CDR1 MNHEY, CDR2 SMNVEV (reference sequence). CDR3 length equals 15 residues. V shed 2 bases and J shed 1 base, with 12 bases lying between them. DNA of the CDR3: TGTGCCAGCAGTTTAAGTTTTGGGCCTTCCTACGAGCAGTACTTC. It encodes CASSLSFGPSYEQYF.

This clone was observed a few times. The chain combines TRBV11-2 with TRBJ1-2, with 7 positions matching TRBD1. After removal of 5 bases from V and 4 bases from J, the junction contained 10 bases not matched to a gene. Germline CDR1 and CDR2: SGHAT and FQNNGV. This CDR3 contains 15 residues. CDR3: CASSTNRGAGYGYTF. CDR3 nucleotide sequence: TGTGCCAGCAGCACCAACAGGGGTGCAGGCTATGGCTACACCTTC.

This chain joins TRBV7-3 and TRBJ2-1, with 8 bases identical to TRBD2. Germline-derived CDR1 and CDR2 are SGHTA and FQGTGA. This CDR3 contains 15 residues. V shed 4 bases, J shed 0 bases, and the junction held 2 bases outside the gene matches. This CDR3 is CASSSAGASYNEQFF. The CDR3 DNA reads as TGTGCCAGCAGCTCAGCGGGAGCCTCCTACAATGAGCAGTTCTTC.

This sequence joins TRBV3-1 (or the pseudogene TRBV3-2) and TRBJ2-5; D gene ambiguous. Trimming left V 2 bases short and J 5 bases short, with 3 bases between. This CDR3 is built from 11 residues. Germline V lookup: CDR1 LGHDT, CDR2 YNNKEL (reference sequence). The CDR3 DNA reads TGTGCCAGCAGCCAACGGGAGACCCAGTACTTC. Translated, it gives CASSQRETQYF.

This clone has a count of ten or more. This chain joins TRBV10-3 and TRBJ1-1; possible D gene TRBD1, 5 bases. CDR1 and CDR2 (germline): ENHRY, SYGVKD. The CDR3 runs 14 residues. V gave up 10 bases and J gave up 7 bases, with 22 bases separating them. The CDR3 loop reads CATSAGVGGDEAFF. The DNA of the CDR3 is TGTGCCACGTCAGCGGGGGTGGGAGGAGATGAAGCTTTCTTT.

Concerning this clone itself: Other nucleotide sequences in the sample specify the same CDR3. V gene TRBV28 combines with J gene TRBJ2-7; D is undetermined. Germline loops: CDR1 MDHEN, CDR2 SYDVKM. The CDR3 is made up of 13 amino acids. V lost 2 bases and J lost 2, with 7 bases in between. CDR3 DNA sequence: TGTGCCAGCAGTTTAGCAGGCCCCTACGAGCAGTACTTC. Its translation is CASSLAGPYEQYF.

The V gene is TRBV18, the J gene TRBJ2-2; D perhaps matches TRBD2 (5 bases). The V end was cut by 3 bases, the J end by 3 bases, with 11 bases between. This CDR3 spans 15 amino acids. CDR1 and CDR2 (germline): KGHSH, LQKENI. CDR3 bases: TGTGCCAGCTCACCGGGCTTGAGGGACACCGGGGAGCTGTTTTTT. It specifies CASSPGLRDTGELFF.

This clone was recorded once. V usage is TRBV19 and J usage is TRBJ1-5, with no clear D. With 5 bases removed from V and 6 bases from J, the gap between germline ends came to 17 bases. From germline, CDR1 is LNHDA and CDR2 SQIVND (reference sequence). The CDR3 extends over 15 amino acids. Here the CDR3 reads CASSPAGSRSQPQHF. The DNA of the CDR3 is TGTGCCAGTAGTCCAGCCGGGTCCCGGAGTCAGCCCCAGCATTTT. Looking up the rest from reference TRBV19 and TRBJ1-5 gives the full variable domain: DGGITQSPKYLFRKEGQNVTLSCEQNLNHDAMYWYRQDPGQGLRLIYYSQIVNDFQKGDIAEGYSVSREKKESFPLTVTSAQKNPTAFYLCASSPAGSRSQPQHFGDGTRLSIL.

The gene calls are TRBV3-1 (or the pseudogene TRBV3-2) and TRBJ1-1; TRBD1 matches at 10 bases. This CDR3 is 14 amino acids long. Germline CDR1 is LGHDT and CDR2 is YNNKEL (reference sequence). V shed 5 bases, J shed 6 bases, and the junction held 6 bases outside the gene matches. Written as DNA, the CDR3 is TGTGCCAGCAGCGGACGGGACAGGGGCCCTGAAGCTTTCTTT. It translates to CASSGRDRGPEAFF.

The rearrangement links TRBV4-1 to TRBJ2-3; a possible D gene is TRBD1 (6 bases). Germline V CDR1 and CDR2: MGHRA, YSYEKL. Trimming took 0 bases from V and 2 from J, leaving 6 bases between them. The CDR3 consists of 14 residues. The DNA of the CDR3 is TGCGCCAGCAGCCAAGAGGGACACACAGATACGCAGTATTTT. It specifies CASSQEGHTDTQYF.

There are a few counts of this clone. CDR3: CATSGGTYNEQFF. Here the CDR3 DNA reads TGTGCCACCAGTGGGGGCACATACAATGAGCAGTTCTTC. The chain links TRBV24-1 to TRBJ2-1, with D possibly being TRBD1 (5 bases). Germline assignment: CDR1 KGHDR and CDR2 SFDVKD. Deletions cut 5 bases from V and 4 bases from J, with 8 bases between. The length of the CDR3 is 13 residues.

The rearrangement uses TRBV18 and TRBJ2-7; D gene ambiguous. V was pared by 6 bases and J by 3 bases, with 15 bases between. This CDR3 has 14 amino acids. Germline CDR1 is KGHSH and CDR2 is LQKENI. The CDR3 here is CASSLLKSDYEQYF. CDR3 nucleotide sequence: TGTGCCAGCTCGCTCCTTAAAAGCGACTACGAGCAGTACTTC.

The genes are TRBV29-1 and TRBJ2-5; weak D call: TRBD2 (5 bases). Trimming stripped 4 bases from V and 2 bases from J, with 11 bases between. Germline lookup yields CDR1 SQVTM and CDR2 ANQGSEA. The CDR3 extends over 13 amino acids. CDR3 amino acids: CSVGIALQETQYF. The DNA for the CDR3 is TGCAGCGTTGGGATAGCGCTTCAAGAGACCCAGTACTTC.

CDR3 sequence (DNA): TGTGCCAGCAGCCACCCCACGACTAGCGGAGGTTACAATGAGCAGTTCTTC. It encodes CASSHPTTSGGYNEQFF. This rearrangement joins TRBV4-2 to TRBJ2-1; 9 bases are shared with TRBD2. J gave up 4 bases and V 3 bases, and 10 bases lay outside the gene matches. In germline, CDR1 is LGHNA, CDR2 YNFKEQ. This CDR3 has 17 amino acids.

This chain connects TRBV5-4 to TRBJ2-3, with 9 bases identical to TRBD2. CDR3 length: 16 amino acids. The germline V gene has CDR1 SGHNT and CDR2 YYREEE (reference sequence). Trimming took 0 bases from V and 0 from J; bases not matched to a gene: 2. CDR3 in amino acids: CASSLASGTSTDTQYF. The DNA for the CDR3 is TGTGCCAGCAGCTTGGCTAGCGGGACTAGCACAGATACGCAGTATTTT.

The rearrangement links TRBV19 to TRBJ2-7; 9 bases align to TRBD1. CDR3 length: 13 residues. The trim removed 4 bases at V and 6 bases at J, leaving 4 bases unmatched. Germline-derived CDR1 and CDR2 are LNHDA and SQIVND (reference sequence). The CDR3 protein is CASSRDRAGEQYF. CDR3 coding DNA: TGTGCCAGTAGTAGGGACAGGGCCGGCGAGCAGTACTTC.

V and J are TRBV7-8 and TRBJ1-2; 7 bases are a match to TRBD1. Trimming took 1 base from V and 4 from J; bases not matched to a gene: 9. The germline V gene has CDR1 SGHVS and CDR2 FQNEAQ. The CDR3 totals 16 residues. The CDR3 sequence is CASSLGAETGRYGYTF. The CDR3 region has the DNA TGTGCCAGCAGCTTAGGGGCAGAGACAGGGCGCTATGGCTACACCTTC.